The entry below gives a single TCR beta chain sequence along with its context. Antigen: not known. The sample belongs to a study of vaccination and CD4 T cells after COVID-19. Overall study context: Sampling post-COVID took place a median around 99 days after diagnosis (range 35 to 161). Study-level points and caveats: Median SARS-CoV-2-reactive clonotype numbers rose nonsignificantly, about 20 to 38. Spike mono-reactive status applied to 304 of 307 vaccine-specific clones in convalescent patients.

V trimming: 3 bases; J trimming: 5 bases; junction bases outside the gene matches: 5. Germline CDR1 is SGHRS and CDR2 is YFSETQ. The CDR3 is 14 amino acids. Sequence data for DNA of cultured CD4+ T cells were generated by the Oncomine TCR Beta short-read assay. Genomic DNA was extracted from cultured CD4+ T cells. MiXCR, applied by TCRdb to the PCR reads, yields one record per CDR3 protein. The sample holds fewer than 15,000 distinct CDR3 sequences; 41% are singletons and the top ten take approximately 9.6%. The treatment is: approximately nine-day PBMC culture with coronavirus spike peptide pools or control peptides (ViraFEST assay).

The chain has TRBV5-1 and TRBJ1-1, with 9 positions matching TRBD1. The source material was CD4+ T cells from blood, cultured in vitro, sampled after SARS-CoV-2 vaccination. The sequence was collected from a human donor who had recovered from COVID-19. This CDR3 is CASSWGTGRTEAFF. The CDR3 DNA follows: TGCGCCAGCAGCTGGGGGACAGGGAGGACTGAAGCTTTCTTT.